A single sample is the source of the 18 T cell receptor beta chains below, sequenced in a study of OX40 agonist ivuxolimab in advanced cancers. The repertoire was sequenced with immunoSEQ multiplex PCR; TCRdb's copy has only in-frame clones and lacks some. In the table there are tens of thousands of clones, roughly 90% of which are singletons. The source material was CD4+ or CD8+ T cells sorted from blood, sampled in a trial of the OX40 agonist ivuxolimab. All receptors derive from an adult with an advanced solid tumor such as melanoma, head and neck, liver or kidney cancer.

The chain carries TRBV4-1 and TRBJ1-1; tentative D call: TRBD1 (6 bases). The CDR3 contains 14 residues. V gave up 6 bases and J gave up 4 bases, with 15 bases separating them. Germline CDR1 MGHRA, CDR2 YSYEKL. CDR3 region: CASSLQGGGTEAFF. The CDR3 nucleotides are TGCGCCAGCAGTCTACAGGGCGGGGGCACTGAAGCTTTCTTT.

This chain links TRBV7-6 with TRBJ2-7; D possibly corresponds to TRBD2 (7 bases). V lost 2 bases and J lost 5, with 16 bases in between. The CDR3 length is 15 residues. The germline V gene has CDR1 SGHVS and CDR2 FNYEAQ. CDR3 nucleotides: TGTGCCAGCAGCTTATTGGGGGGGGGCCTACACGAGCAGTACTTC. Protein: CASSLLGGGLHEQYF.

The chain is built from TRBV6-5 and TRBJ1-2; the D gene is possibly TRBD1 (5 bases). Germline values: CDR1 MNHEY, CDR2 SVGAGI. Between the trimmed V and J ends, which lost 5 bases and 5 bases, there was a span of 6 bases. The CDR3 contains 11 residues. The DNA of the CDR3 is TGTGCCAGCAGTGCAGGGTATGGCTACACCTTC. Encoded protein: CASSAGYGYTF.

This chain links TRBV6-5 with TRBJ2-2; the match to TRBD1 covers 10 bases. Germline lookup yields CDR1 MNHEY and CDR2 SVGAGI. The CDR3 runs to 16 residues. The trim removed 2 bases at V and 3 bases at J, leaving 3 bases unmatched. CDR3 sequence reads: CASSYLGQGDTGELFF. In DNA, the CDR3 is TGTGCCAGCAGTTACCTCGGACAGGGGGACACCGGGGAGCTGTTTTTT.

V and J are TRBV5-1 and TRBJ2-7; TRBD1 matches at 7 bases. The junction had 11 bases not matched to a gene; V was cut back by 5 bases and J by 3 bases. Germline loops: CDR1 SGHRS, CDR2 YFSETQ. The length of the CDR3 is 15 residues. CDR3 in amino acids: CASRYRDSPYYEQYF. CDR3 nucleotides: TGCGCCAGCAGGTACCGGGACAGCCCCTACTACGAGCAGTACTTC.

The genes are TRBV5-4 and TRBJ1-2; D is undetermined. There are 14 residues in the CDR3. Trimming stripped 0 bases from V and 5 bases from J, with 11 bases between. Germline V gene lookup returns CDR1 SGHNT and CDR2 YYREEE (reference sequence). The CDR3 is CASSLAGGNYGYTF. The CDR3 coding sequence is TGTGCCAGCAGCTTGGCAGGCGGGAATTATGGCTACACCTTC.

This chain uses TRBV2 with TRBJ1-2; weak D call: TRBD1 (5 bases). Trimming left V 2 bases short and J 5 bases short, with 12 bases between. Germline-derived CDR1 and CDR2 are SNHLY and FYNNEI. The CDR3 length is 14 residues. DNA of the CDR3: TGTGCCAGCAGTGAAATGGAGGGGTTGTATGGCTACACCTTC. The encoded protein is CASSEMEGLYGYTF.

The chain is built from TRBV4-1 and TRBJ2-7; TRBD2 matches 8 bases. V shed 2 bases, J shed 3 bases, and the junction held 3 bases outside the gene matches. The CDR3 extends over 14 amino acids. Per germline, CDR1 MGHRA and CDR2 YSYEKL. The CDR3 protein is CASSQPGTSYEQYF. DNA for the CDR3: TGCGCCAGCAGCCAACCCGGGACTAGCTACGAGCAGTACTTC.

This clone has just one count. This chain links TRBV7-6 with TRBJ2-4, with TRBD2 identical over 11 bases. The CDR3 spans 17 residues. Germline lookup yields CDR1 SGHVS and CDR2 FNYEAQ. With 2 bases clipped from V and 6 bases from J, the junction kept 9 bases outside the gene matches. The CDR3 loop reads CASSLWPPLAGVNIQYF. The CDR3 coding sequence is TGTGCCAGCAGCTTATGGCCCCCACTAGCGGGGGTAAACATTCAGTACTTC.

There are a few counts of this clone. The rearrangement links TRBV11-2 to TRBJ2-3; no definite D call. The CDR3 spans 10 residues. CDR1 and CDR2 (germline): SGHAT, FQNNGV. Trimming removed 1 base from V and 10 bases from J, with 3 bases in between. The CDR3 is CASSLVAQYF. The CDR3 DNA sequence: TGTGCCAGCAGCTTAGTAGCGCAGTATTTT.

V usage is TRBV15 and J usage is TRBJ2-7; the D is unclear. Germline V gene data show CDR1 as LNHNV and CDR2 as YYDKDF (reference sequence). V was pared by 0 bases and J by 5 bases, with 8 bases between. The length of the CDR3 is 13 residues. The CDR3 is CATSRDLRDEQYF. The CDR3 nucleotides read TGTGCCACCAGCAGAGATCTCCGGGACGAGCAGTACTTC.

V usage is TRBV6-6 and J usage is TRBJ2-2, with D perhaps TRBD1 (5 bases). The length of the CDR3 is 14 residues. The V end was cut by 0 bases, the J end by 15 bases, with 17 bases between. Germline assignment: CDR1 MNHNY and CDR2 SVGAGI (reference sequence). CDR3 loop: CASSYSPSRQGLFF. The CDR3 nucleotides are TGTGCCAGCAGTTACTCGCCCTCTAGGCAGGGTTTGTTTTTT.

V gene TRBV7-2 combines with J gene TRBJ2-1, with 10 positions matching TRBD2. The CDR3 is 14 residues long. Germline V gives CDR1 SGHTA, CDR2 FQGNSA. Losses at the gene ends were 1 base for V and 6 bases for J; bases not matched to a gene: 0. The CDR3 region has the DNA TGTGCCAGCAGCTTAGGGACTAGCGGCAATGAGCAGTTCTTC. It specifies CASSLGTSGNEQFF. Full variable domain (remainder filled in from reference TRBV7-2 and TRBJ2-1): GAGVSQSPSNKVTEKGKDVELRCDPISGHTALYWYRQSLGQGLEFLIYFQGNSAPDKSGLPSDRFSAERTGGSVSTLTIQRTQQEDSAVYLCASSLGTSGNEQFFGPGTRLTVL.

This clone appeared once. The CDR3 region has the DNA TGTGCCAGCACTATGGGACAGCTGAACACTGAAGCTTTCTTT. Amino acids: CASTMGQLNTEAFF. J is TRBJ1-1 and V is TRBV6-1, with 7 positions matching TRBD1. The V and J ends lost 7 bases and 0 bases, in that order; junction bases with no gene match: 5. Per the germline V gene, CDR1 is MNHNS and CDR2 is SASEGT. There are 14 residues in the CDR3.

This chain joins TRBV6-5 and TRBJ1-2; D is perhaps TRBD1 (6 bases). Germline V CDR1 and CDR2: MNHEY, SVGAGI. The CDR3 has 16 residues. V shed 4 bases and J shed 3 bases, with 18 bases lying between them. CDR3 DNA: TGTGCCAGCAGTTCGCCCTGGGGGGCAGGTGACTATGGCTACACCTTC. Translating it yields CASSSPWGAGDYGYTF.

This clone was observed once. The V gene is TRBV25-1, the J gene TRBJ2-3; D uncertain. CDR1 and CDR2 (germline): MGHDK, SYGVNS. This CDR3 has 15 residues. With 2 bases removed from V and 0 bases from J, the gap between germline ends came to 9 bases. In DNA, the CDR3 is TGTGCCAGCAGTGAAACACCCTCTAGCACAGATACGCAGTATTTT. Translated, it gives CASSETPSSTDTQYF. Combining the CDR3 with reference TRBV25-1 and TRBJ2-3 gives the whole variable domain EADIYQTPRYLVIGTGKKITLECSQTMGHDKMYWYQQDPGMELHLIHYSYGVNSTEKGDLSSESTVSRIRTEHFPLTLESARPSHTSQYLCASSETPSSTDTQYFGPGTRLTVL.

This rearrangement joins TRBV11-2 to TRBJ1-2; D gene uncertain. CDR3 length: 14 residues. From germline, CDR1 is SGHAT and CDR2 FQNNGV. V lost 0 bases and J 8 bases, leaving 13 bases between the germline ends. Here the CDR3 reads CASSLESGVLGYTF. The CDR3 nucleotides are TGTGCCAGCAGCTTAGAAAGTGGGGTTTTAGGCTACACCTTC.

The genes are TRBV5-1 and TRBJ1-3, with 7 bases aligning to TRBD1. This CDR3 has 15 amino acids. Germline V CDR1 and CDR2: SGHRS, YFSETQ. J was trimmed by 0 bases and V by 4 bases; bases with no gene match: 4. CDR3 bases: TGCGCCAGCAGCCCAGGGACAGACTCTGGAAACACCATATATTTT. The encoded protein is CASSPGTDSGNTIYF.